The 23 T cell receptor beta chains presented below share a single source sample, sequenced in a study of brain T cells in children with intractable seizures. As to time point: blood from clinic visit 5 months post-surgery; TSC patient then seizure free. Generated by immunoSEQ multiplex PCR, the TCRdb table keeps only in-frame clones and is missing some. Of 300,000 to 400,000 clones in the sample, 93% are singletons; the top ten hold 4.5% to 7%. The specimen comprised peripheral blood, sampled roughly 5 months after surgery. The receptors were sampled from a boy in the first two years of life with tuberous sclerosis and intractable seizures.

The chain carries TRBV7-3 and TRBJ2-5; 7 nucleotides line up with TRBD2. The V segment lost 2 bases and the J segment 4 bases; nucleotides outside the gene matches: 10. This CDR3 has 16 residues. Germline assignment: CDR1 SGHTA and CDR2 FQGTGA. CDR3: CASSLVGTIRGETQYF. Here the CDR3 DNA reads TGTGCCAGCAGCTTAGTGGGGACTATCCGGGGAGAGACCCAGTACTTC.

This chain connects TRBV7-2 to TRBJ2-7; unclear D gene. This CDR3 comprises 13 residues. V was trimmed by 3 bases and J by 2 bases, leaving 8 bases between them. The germline gives CDR1 SGHTA, CDR2 FQGNSA. The CDR3 loop reads CASSFIDTYEQYF. The DNA of the CDR3 is TGTGCCAGCAGCTTTATAGACACCTACGAGCAGTACTTC.

This chain uses TRBV27 with TRBJ2-1; the match to TRBD2 covers 9 bases. CDR1 is MNHEY and CDR2 is SMNVEV in the germline V gene (reference sequence). This CDR3 region has 13 residues. Losses at the gene ends were 10 bases for V and 8 bases for J; bases not matched to a gene: 9. CDR3: CATGGGGAYEQFF. For the CDR3, the DNA is TGTGCCACCGGTGGCGGGGGGGCCTATGAGCAGTTCTTC.

The CDR3 protein is CASSPGMTGELFF. CDR3 nucleotide sequence: TGTGCCAGTAGTCCCGGAATGACCGGGGAGCTGTTTTTT. This rearrangement joins TRBV19 to TRBJ2-2; D is unresolved. Germline loops: CDR1 LNHDA, CDR2 SQIVND (reference sequence). This CDR3 spans 13 amino acids. Trimming stripped 5 bases from V and 5 bases from J, with 9 bases between.

This chain uses TRBV7-9 with TRBJ2-5; 10 bases align to TRBD2. The V and J ends lost 4 bases and 3 bases, in that order; junction bases with no gene match: 8. The germline V gene encodes CDR1 SEHNR and CDR2 FQNEAQ (reference sequence). CDR3 length: 16 residues. CDR3 sequence (DNA): TGTGCCAGCAGCTCCCGGGGGACTAGCGAAAAAGAGACCCAGTACTTC. It codes for CASSSRGTSEKETQYF.

The chain employs TRBV27 and TRBJ2-7, with D tentatively TRBD1 (5 bases). This CDR3 comprises 14 residues. CDR1 and CDR2 (germline): MNHEY, SMNVEV (reference sequence). V was pared by 3 bases and J by 3 bases, with 12 bases between. DNA of the CDR3: TGTGCCAGCAGTTTGGGGCAGGCCAACTACGAGCAGTACTTC. This translates into CASSLGQANYEQYF.

The genes are TRBV24-1 and TRBJ1-2, with D perhaps matching TRBD1 (6 bases). Germline loops: CDR1 KGHDR, CDR2 SFDVKD. The CDR3 extends over 16 amino acids. The ends were cut back, 4 bases at V and 5 bases at J, with 19 bases in the middle. The CDR3 is CATSDPTGLGGYGYTF. Here the CDR3 DNA reads TGTGCCACCAGTGACCCCACAGGGCTCGGAGGTTATGGCTACACCTTC.

CDR3 region: CASTPGTVYEQYF. Written as DNA, the CDR3 is TGTGCCAGCACACCTGGGACGGTTTACGAGCAGTACTTC. The chain carries TRBV6-6 and TRBJ2-7; D tentatively fits TRBD1 or TRBD2 (5 bases each). V was clipped by 7 bases and J by 4 bases, with 14 bases between them. The germline V gene encodes CDR1 MNHNY and CDR2 SVGAGI (reference sequence). The CDR3 runs 13 residues.

The genes are TRBV5-1 and TRBJ2-6; D not resolved. V lost 6 bases, J lost 0 bases, and 4 bases lay in between. The CDR3 is 13 residues long. Germline V CDR1 and CDR2: SGHRS, YFSETQ. CDR3 sequence: CASTTSGANVLTF. CDR3 bases: TGCGCCAGCACAACCTCTGGGGCCAACGTCCTGACTTTC.

This chain joins TRBV7-9 and TRBJ2-6; D is perhaps TRBD1 (6 bases). V was clipped by 2 bases and J by 0 bases, with 17 bases between them. Germline CDR1 reads SEHNR; CDR2 reads FQNEAQ (reference sequence). This CDR3 spans 19 amino acids. The CDR3 loop is CASSLLTGNIHSGANVLTF. The CDR3 nucleotides read TGTGCCAGCAGCTTATTAACAGGGAACATTCACTCTGGGGCCAACGTCCTGACTTTC.

The genes are TRBV10-2 and TRBJ2-3; 8 bases align to TRBD2. The V segment lost 6 bases and the J segment 2 bases; nucleotides outside the gene matches: 10. The CDR3 is 16 amino acids. Germline V gene data show CDR1 as WSHSY and CDR2 as SAAADI. The CDR3 DNA reads TGCGCCAGCAGCAGACCGGGACTAGAAGACACAGATACGCAGTATTTT. It codes for CASSRPGLEDTDTQYF.

The chain employs TRBV29-1 and TRBJ1-2; TRBD1 matches 8 bases. Looked up from germline, CDR1 is SQVTM and CDR2 is ANQGSEA. The V segment lost 6 bases and the J segment 6 bases; nucleotides outside the gene matches: 9. The CDR3 consists of 13 residues. CDR3 residues: CSVAGTGLHGYTF. The CDR3 DNA reads TGCAGCGTCGCCGGGACAGGTCTTCATGGCTACACCTTC.

V is TRBV14 and J is TRBJ2-1, with D perhaps matching TRBD1 (5 bases). This CDR3 has 13 residues. V lost 3 bases, J lost 7 bases, and 10 bases lay in between. Germline-derived CDR1 and CDR2 are SGHDN and FVKESK. In DNA form, the CDR3 reads TGTGCCAGCAGCCACAGGGTATTGAATGAGCAGTTCTTC. This translates into CASSHRVLNEQFF.

This sequence joins TRBV6-2 or TRBV6-3 and TRBJ2-7; 8 nucleotides line up with TRBD2. This CDR3 contains 16 residues. Trimming cost V 0 bases and J 6 bases; bases outside gene matches: 10. Looked up from germline, CDR1 is MNHEY and CDR2 is SVGEGT. CDR3 sequence: CASSYSQRERFAEQYF. DNA of the CDR3: TGTGCCAGCAGTTACTCTCAGCGGGAGAGGTTCGCCGAGCAGTACTTC.

The rearrangement links TRBV9 to TRBJ2-3, with a weak D call TRBD1 (6 bases). Per germline, CDR1 SGDLS and CDR2 YYNGEE. Trimming removed 2 bases from V and 1 base from J, with 14 bases in between. The CDR3 is 16 amino acids. The CDR3 DNA sequence: TGTGCCAGCAGCGTCCAAGTGGGGGCCGGCACAGATACGCAGTATTTT. The encoded protein is CASSVQVGAGTDTQYF.

This rearrangement joins TRBV6-6 to TRBJ1-1; D unclear. V dropped 2 bases and J dropped 0 bases, with 1 base sitting between them. In germline, CDR1 is MNHNY, CDR2 SVGAGI (reference sequence). The CDR3 length is 12 residues. DNA of the CDR3: TGTGCCAGCAGTTACATGAACACTGAAGCTTTCTTT. It is translated as CASSYMNTEAFF.

The chain links TRBV7-3 to TRBJ2-3, with 13 bases identical to TRBD2. V lost 0 bases, J lost 3 bases, and 6 bases stayed unmatched. CDR1 and CDR2 from the germline V gene are SGHTA and FQGTGA. This CDR3 region has 18 residues. CDR3 amino acids: CASSLTPGLAGDTDTQYF. DNA for the CDR3: TGTGCCAGCAGCTTAACCCCAGGACTAGCGGGAGATACAGATACGCAGTATTTT.

This clone has just one count. The rearrangement joins TRBV4-2 to TRBJ2-1, with 12 positions matching TRBD2. This CDR3 spans 14 amino acids. The J segment lost 12 bases and the V segment lost 2 bases, leaving 5 bases of the junction unmatched. Germline V CDR1 and CDR2: LGHNA, YNFKEQ. The CDR3 loop reads CASSQLAGGPGQFF. The CDR3 DNA reads TGTGCCAGCAGCCAACTAGCGGGAGGGCCAGGGCAGTTCTTC.

This chain connects TRBV7-3 to TRBJ2-7; 7 bases align to TRBD1. CDR1 is SGHTA, CDR2 FQGTGA, per germline. The CDR3 length is 13 residues. V lost 5 bases to trimming and J lost 6 bases; unmatched junction nucleotides: 7. The CDR3 DNA sequence: TGTGCCAGCAGCGGGACAGCCTGGGGCGAGCAGTACTTC. This translates into CASSGTAWGEQYF.

CDR3 residues: CASSARDLYEQYF. CDR3 bases: TGTGCCAGCTCAGCCCGGGACCTTTACGAGCAGTACTTC. V and J are TRBV18 and TRBJ2-7; the D call may be TRBD1 or TRBD2 (5 bases each). V gave up 5 bases and J gave up 4 bases, with 12 bases separating them. Germline-derived CDR1 and CDR2 are KGHSH and LQKENI. The CDR3 runs to 13 residues.

J is TRBJ2-7 and V is TRBV3-1 (or the pseudogene TRBV3-2), with D possibly matching TRBD1 (6 bases). In germline, CDR1 is LGHDT, CDR2 YNNKEL (reference sequence). V was shortened by 1 base and J by 1 base, with 17 bases between the two germline ends. The CDR3 spans 17 residues. The CDR3 sequence: CASSQGIGGPDSYEQYF. DNA of the CDR3: TGTGCCAGCAGCCAAGGGATTGGGGGCCCTGATTCCTACGAGCAGTACTTC.

The chain recombines TRBV27 with TRBJ1-5, with D perhaps matching TRBD1 (5 bases). V was clipped by 3 bases and J by 7 bases, with 13 bases between them. The CDR3 contains 14 residues. In germline, CDR1 is MNHEY, CDR2 SMNVEV (reference sequence). CDR3 region: CASSFGAGSQPQHF. As DNA, the CDR3 is TGTGCCAGCAGTTTTGGGGCAGGGTCGCAGCCCCAGCATTTT.

This clone was recorded only once. The chain recombines TRBV7-3 with TRBJ2-7; TRBD2 matches 8 bases. After removal of 5 bases from V and 5 bases from J, the junction contained 11 bases not matched to a gene. CDR3 size: 15 residues. Per the germline V gene, CDR1 is SGHTA and CDR2 is FQGTGA. CDR3 loop: CASSTTAGTRDEQYF. The DNA for the CDR3 is TGTGCCAGCAGCACCACGGCCGGGACTAGAGACGAGCAGTACTTC.